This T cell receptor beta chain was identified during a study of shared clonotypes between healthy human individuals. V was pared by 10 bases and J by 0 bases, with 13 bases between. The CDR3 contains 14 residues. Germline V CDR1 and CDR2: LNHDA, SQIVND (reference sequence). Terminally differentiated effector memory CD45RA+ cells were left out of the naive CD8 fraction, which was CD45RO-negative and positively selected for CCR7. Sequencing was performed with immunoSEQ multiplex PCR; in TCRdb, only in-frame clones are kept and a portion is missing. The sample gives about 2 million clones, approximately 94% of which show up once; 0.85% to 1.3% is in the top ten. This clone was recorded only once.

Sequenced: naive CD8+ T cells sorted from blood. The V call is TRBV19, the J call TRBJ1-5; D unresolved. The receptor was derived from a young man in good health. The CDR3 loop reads CATNQPYSNQPQHF. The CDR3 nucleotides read TGTGCCACTAACCAGCCGTATAGCAATCAGCCCCAGCATTTT.